This T cell receptor beta chain comes out of a study of OX40 agonist ivuxolimab in advanced cancers. The CDR3 consists of 13 residues. Germline V lookup: CDR1 SGHRS, CDR2 YFSETQ. Trimming removed 0 bases from V and 8 bases from J, with 11 bases in between. Clones were read by immunoSEQ multiplex PCR, and TCRdb kept only the in-frame ones, dropping some. This table has approximately 70,000 clones, about 82% appearing once. This sequence originates from an adult with an advanced solid tumor such as melanoma, head and neck, liver or kidney cancer. The chain joins TRBV5-1 to TRBJ1-2; D ambiguous. The material sequenced was CD4+ or CD8+ T cells sorted from blood, taken in a trial of the OX40 agonist ivuxolimab. The CDR3 here is CASSLAEIGGYTF. The CDR3 nucleotides read TGCGCCAGCAGCTTGGCGGAGATTGGAGGCTACACCTTC.